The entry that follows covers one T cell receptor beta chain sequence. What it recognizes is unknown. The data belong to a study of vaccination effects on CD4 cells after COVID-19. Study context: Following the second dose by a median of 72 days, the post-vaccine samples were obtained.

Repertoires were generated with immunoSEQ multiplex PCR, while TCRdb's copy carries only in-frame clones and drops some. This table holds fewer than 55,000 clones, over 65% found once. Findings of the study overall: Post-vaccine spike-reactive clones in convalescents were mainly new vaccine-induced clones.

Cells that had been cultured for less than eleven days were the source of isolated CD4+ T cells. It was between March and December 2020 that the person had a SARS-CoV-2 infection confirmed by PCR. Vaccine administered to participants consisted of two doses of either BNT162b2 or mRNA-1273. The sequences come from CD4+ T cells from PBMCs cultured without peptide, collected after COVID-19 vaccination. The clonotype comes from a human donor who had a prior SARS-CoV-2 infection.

This chain's CDR3 is CASSLGTSGGYNEQFF. For the CDR3, the DNA is TGTGCCAGCAGCTTGGGGACTAGCGGAGGCTACAATGAGCAGTTCTTC. The chain combines TRBV11-2 with TRBJ2-1, with TRBD2 matching over 11 bases. The CDR3 runs 16 residues. The trim removed 3 bases at V and 3 bases at J, leaving 4 bases unmatched. Germline V gene data show CDR1 as SGHAT and CDR2 as FQNNGV. The whole variable domain, remainder taken from reference TRBV11-2 and TRBJ2-1, is EAGVAQSPRYKIIEKRQSVAFWCNPISGHATLYWYQQILGQGPKLLIQFQNNGVVDDSQLPKDRFSAERLKGVDSTLKIQPAKLEDSAVYLCASSLGTSGGYNEQFFGPGTRLTVL.